In its sample, the clone carrying this T cell receptor (beta chain) was seen many times. The antigen is undetermined. It was from roughly 21,000 to 960,000 sorted cells, with 10%, 30% or 50% RNA, that naive CD8 libraries came. With listed TCR primers and previously described methods, bulk TCR libraries were prepared. TCRdb reprocessed the PCR reads via MiXCR and lists one record per CDR3 protein. The sample shows some 680,000 distinct CDR3 sequences, around 25% of them seen only once. This sample was included in a study of molecular identifiers for immune sequencing clone quantification. General study points: In naive cells, clones above 20 RNA copies held under 1% of molecules, whereas in effector cells they held over 98%.

The CDR3 length is 12 residues. CDR1 and CDR2 (germline): SEHNR, FQNEAQ (reference sequence). The V end was cut by 4 bases, the J end by 6 bases, with 7 bases between. This chain connects TRBV7-9 to TRBJ1-5; D is ambiguous. Sequences were obtained from naive CD8+ T cells from blood, with Jurkat cell RNA spiked in. Subset denoted: FACS-sorted CD8+CD4-CCR7+CD45RA+ naive T cells. The TCR originated in a human donor in good health. Some libraries in this study had Jurkat cell RNA spiked in. CDR3 DNA sequence: TGTGCCAGCAGCTCCGGGATTCAGCCCCAGCATTTT. It is translated as CASSSGIQPQHF.